Sequencing of this TCR beta chain was carried out in a study of blood T cell repertoires in COVID-19. Study in general: Some COVID-19 samples were acute and others convalescent; all came from the United States, Italy and Spain. The cDNA or gDNA used as material had been derived from T cells, B-cell-depleted T cells, or PBMCs.

Clones were sequenced by immunoSEQ multiplex PCR, and TCRdb holds only the in-frame ones, with some missing. The table shows some 50,000 clones, with less than 95% occurring only once. V lost 3 bases and J 4 bases, leaving 18 bases between the germline ends. Looked up from germline, CDR1 is LNHNV and CDR2 is YYDKDF (reference sequence). The CDR3 is 16 amino acids. This receptor was taken from a middle-aged man with acute or convalescent COVID-19. V and J are TRBV15 and TRBJ1-2, with a possible D match to TRBD1 (6 bases). Sequenced: peripheral blood. The CDR3 nucleotides read TGTGCCACCAGCAGGGAGGGGGAGGGGAGAACCTATGGCTACACCTTC. Translation gives CATSREGEGRTYGYTF.